This T cell receptor (beta chain) came from a study of OX40 agonist ivuxolimab in advanced cancers. CDR3 length: 11 residues. The germline V and J ends were trimmed by 1 base and 6 bases, with 4 bases remaining between them. Germline CDR1 and CDR2: SGHAT and FQNNGV. Exclusion of a patient followed from autoimmune disease history or systemic immunosuppression. The method was immunoSEQ multiplex PCR; TCRdb's version includes in-frame clones alone and lacks a portion of them. Among some 45,000 clones, more than 75% were seen once, and the ten largest hold about 13%. The V gene is TRBV11-2, the J gene TRBJ2-7, with no clear D. Here the sequenced sample was CD4+ or CD8+ T cells sorted from blood, taken in a trial of the OX40 agonist ivuxolimab. The receptor was isolated from an adult with an advanced solid tumor such as melanoma, head and neck, liver or kidney cancer. DNA for the CDR3: TGTGCCAGCAGCTTAGGGACCGAGCAGTACTTC. Translation: CASSLGTEQYF.